This T cell receptor beta chain was profiled in a study of blood T cell repertoires in COVID-19. In the study overall: The analysed material was cDNA or gDNA that came from T cells, B-cell-depleted T cells, or PBMCs.

In the original analysis: Amplifying reference gene primers gave estimates of nucleated cell counts. Assay used: immunoSEQ multiplex PCR; TCRdb lists only in-frame clones, some missing. The V and J calls and clone size come from that table; D and trimming were worked out from the DNA. Of some 270,000 clones in the sample, 70% to 90% were seen once. The source is a human donor with COVID-19, enrolled during active disease. The donor label of this sample is uncertain. The sample comprised peripheral blood.

The CDR3 region is CASSTYAGFGADTQYF. CDR3 sequence (DNA): TGTGCCAGTAGTACCTACGCGGGATTTGGAGCAGATACGCAGTATTTT. V and J are TRBV19 and TRBJ2-3, with D possibly being TRBD2 (6 bases). Per germline, CDR1 LNHDA and CDR2 SQIVND (reference sequence). The CDR3 has 16 amino acids. The germline V and J ends were trimmed by 4 bases and 4 bases, with 18 bases remaining between them. The full variable domain, with the rest looked up from reference TRBV19 and TRBJ2-3, is DGGITQSPKYLFRKEGQNVTLSCEQNLNHDAMYWYRQDPGQGLRLIYYSQIVNDFQKGDIAEGYSVSREKKESFPLTVTSAQKNPTAFYLCASSTYAGFGADTQYFGPGTRLTVL.